Sequencing of this T cell receptor (beta chain) was carried out in a study of T cell changes during pregnancy in multiple sclerosis. Produced via immunoSEQ multiplex PCR; TCRdb's table is partial and in-frame only. The sample contains about 46,000 clones, about 92% of which appear only once. CDR3 length: 16 amino acids. V lost 0 bases to trimming and J lost 2 bases, with 11 bases between them. CDR1 SGHTA and CDR2 FQGTGA come from the germline V gene. This clonotype was obtained from a female donor with multiple sclerosis, enrolled in a pregnancy study. This material consisted of peripheral blood, taken in the third trimester of pregnancy. This chain connects TRBV7-3 to TRBJ2-1, with D maybe TRBD2 (6 bases). CDR3 in amino acids: CASSLTSGYTYNEQFF. DNA for the CDR3: TGTGCCAGCAGCTTAACTAGCGGTTATACCTACAATGAGCAGTTCTTC.